This T cell receptor beta chain emerged from a study of T-cell reconstitution after alpha-beta-depleted transplantation in children. Germline V gives CDR1 MNHEY, CDR2 SMNVEV (reference sequence). Between the trimmed V and J ends, which lost 6 bases and 9 bases, there was a span of 18 bases. The CDR3 covers 14 residues. Preparation of the TCRbeta library was carried out with unique molecular identifiers. TCRdb re-derived calls from the PCR reads in MiXCR, one entry per CDR3 protein. The data hold about 540,000 distinct CDR3 sequences, with around 17% observed a single time. The TCR sequence derives from a human donor who donated a stem cell graft to a child with acute lymphoblastic leukemia. The material was PBMCs from the stem cell graft donor, obtained from the stem cell graft. The V gene is TRBV27, the J gene TRBJ2-1; D unclear. The CDR3 spells CASRPSSPRVEQFF. Here the CDR3 DNA reads TGTGCCAGCAGACCATCCTCCCCTCGCGTTGAGCAGTTCTTC.